Below, 5 T cell receptor beta chains from the same sample are listed, as sequenced in a study of blood T cell repertoires in COVID-19 (dated by TCRdb to between 2020 and 2021). The library was made by the immunoSEQ multiplex PCR assay. TCRdb's version of the immuneACCESS table is confined to in-frame rearrangements and falls short of the full clone set. An unresolved V gene accounts for under half of the shortfall where checked; the remainder is of unknown origin. This sample gives fewer than 200,000 clones in total; 84% of them show up just once. Less than 9% of the sample lies in the top ten. The sample was peripheral blood. Receptors were obtained from a man in his forties who had recovered from COVID-19.

The V gene is TRBV11-2, the J gene TRBJ2-5, with a possible D match to TRBD2 (5 bases). This CDR3 has 13 residues. Trimming shortened V by 5 bases and J by 4 bases, and 11 bases separated the two germline ends. The V gene's germline CDR1 is SGHAT and CDR2 FQNNGV. The DNA for the CDR3 is TGTGCCAGCAGCCGAGGAGGTGGAGAGACCCAGTACTTC. Its protein is CASSRGGGETQYF.

The chain joins TRBV28 to TRBJ1-3; no clear D gene. The CDR3 loop spans 15 amino acids. Trimming cost V 4 bases and J 0 bases, with 10 bases left between them. Germline V CDR1 and CDR2: MDHEN, SYDVKM. The CDR3 bases are TGTGCCAGCAGTTCTGCGACTGCCTCTGGAAACACCATATATTTT. The encoded protein is CASSSATASGNTIYF.

The CDR3 protein is CAWSVNGQGPLAKNIQYF. Here the CDR3 DNA reads TGTGCCTGGAGTGTTAATGGACAGGGACCCTTAGCCAAAAACATTCAGTACTTC. This sequence joins TRBV30 and TRBJ2-4, with TRBD1 matching over 8 bases. The V gene's germline CDR1 is GTSNPN and CDR2 SVGIG (reference sequence). V dropped 0 bases and J dropped 0; count of bases not matched to a gene: 10. The CDR3 runs 18 residues.

The rearrangement links TRBV7-2 to TRBJ2-7; 9 bases align to TRBD1. Germline V gene lookup returns CDR1 SGHTA and CDR2 FQGNSA. Trimming took 5 bases from V and 6 from J; bases not matched to a gene: 8. This CDR3 has 14 residues. The CDR3 DNA reads as TGTGCCAGCAGCAGCCGGGACAGGGCATCCGAGCAGTACTTC. Protein: CASSSRDRASEQYF.

This clone was seen just once. The rearrangement joins TRBV6-5 to TRBJ2-7; 10 bases match TRBD1. CDR3 length: 15 amino acids. V lost 0 bases, J lost 7 bases, and 6 bases stayed unmatched. CDR1 and CDR2 from the germline V gene are MNHEY and SVGAGI. For the CDR3, the DNA is TGTGCCAGCAGTTACTCCGGGACAGGGGTGGAAGAGCAGTACTTC. It specifies CASSYSGTGVEEQYF.